A single sample gave rise to the 12 T cell receptor beta chains below, sequenced in a study of T cell repertoires in cytomegalovirus infection. MiXCR, run by TCRdb on the reads, gives a single entry per CDR3 protein. The sample carries 150,000 to 200,000 distinct CDR3 sequences, 28% recorded once. Sample: PBMCs. All receptors come from a human donor in good health (CMV status not recorded). Some clones in this sample may be carry-over from other donors' samples.

The table lists this clonotype with a few counts. The rearrangement uses TRBV28 and TRBJ2-7; D may be TRBD1 (6 bases). Germline V gene sequence: CDR1 MDHEN, CDR2 SYDVKM. The V and J ends lost 7 bases and 0 bases respectively, with 19 bases between them. CDR3 size: 16 residues. The CDR3 protein is CASTNRKDRSSYEQYF. CDR3 in DNA: TGTGCCAGCACCAATCGGAAAGACAGGAGCTCCTACGAGCAGTACTTC.

The V and J genes are TRBV11-2 and TRBJ1-3; 11 bases agree with TRBD1. With 4 bases clipped from V and 4 bases from J, the junction kept 6 bases outside the gene matches. Germline CDR1 is SGHAT and CDR2 is FQNNGV. The length of the CDR3 is 16 residues. The CDR3 is CASSSWDRGKGNTIYF. CDR3 nucleotide sequence: TGTGCCAGCAGCTCCTGGGACAGGGGGAAAGGAAACACCATATATTTT.

This clonotype has more than one count but fewer than ten. The V call is TRBV20-1, the J call TRBJ1-4; D is unresolved. With 0 bases removed from V and 5 bases from J, the gap between germline ends came to 13 bases. The CDR3 is 15 amino acids. Germline lookup yields CDR1 DFQATT and CDR2 SNEGSKA (reference sequence). CDR3 DNA: TGCAGTGCTAGAGATCAAAACGGTCAAAATGAAAAACTGTTTTTT. This translates into CSARDQNGQNEKLFF.

This clonotype was seen a few times. V is TRBV19 and J is TRBJ1-5; the D is unclear. V was trimmed by 0 bases and J by 9 bases, leaving 9 bases between them. CDR3 size: 13 residues. CDR1 and CDR2 from the germline V gene are LNHDA and SQIVND (reference sequence). Here the CDR3 reads CASSIDGLRPQHF. The CDR3 DNA follows: TGTGCCAGTAGTATAGACGGACTTAGGCCCCAGCATTTT.

This clonotype has a single count. The V gene is TRBV14, the J gene TRBJ2-3, with 7 positions matching TRBD1. The germline gives CDR1 SGHDN, CDR2 FVKESK. V lost 2 bases to trimming and J lost 5 bases; unmatched junction nucleotides: 7. This CDR3 spans 15 amino acids. The CDR3: CASSQSRTGKDTQYF. CDR3 DNA: TGTGCCAGCAGCCAATCAAGGACAGGCAAAGATACGCAGTATTTT.

V usage is TRBV6-6 and J usage is TRBJ1-5, with D possibly being TRBD1 (5 bases). CDR1 is MNHNY and CDR2 is SVGAGI in the germline V gene (reference sequence). The V gene lost 5 bases and the J gene lost 5 bases, with 13 bases spanning the gap. This CDR3 is 14 amino acids long. Written as DNA, the CDR3 is TGTGCCAGCAGTGGCCGGGACGGTGATCAGCCCCAGCATTTT. Its translation: CASSGRDGDQPQHF.

This clonotype was seen many times. V is TRBV7-2 and J is TRBJ2-1; a possible D gene is TRBD2 (6 bases). Per germline, CDR1 SGHTA and CDR2 FQGNSA. The CDR3 contains 16 residues. V was clipped by 3 bases and J by 3 bases, with 15 bases between them. The CDR3 here is CASSLNTGGFYNEQFF. For the CDR3, the DNA is TGTGCCAGCAGCTTGAATACAGGAGGGTTCTACAATGAGCAGTTCTTC.

This clonotype was observed many times. The chain combines TRBV7-2 with TRBJ2-1; TRBD2 matches at 8 bases. The CDR3 length is 14 residues. The V and J ends lost 6 bases and 12 bases, in that order; junction bases with no gene match: 13. CDR1 is SGHTA and CDR2 is FQGNSA in the germline V gene. CDR3 DNA sequence: TGTGCCAGCAGACTGAGCGGGGGATCAGCAGGGCAGTTCTTC. It specifies CASRLSGGSAGQFF.

The chain carries TRBV12-3 or TRBV12-4 and TRBJ1-2; TRBD1 matches at 7 bases. The CDR3 runs to 15 residues. V trimming: 3 bases; J trimming: 8 bases; junction bases outside the gene matches: 12. The chain's CDR3 is CASSFSPQGDGGYTF. The CDR3 DNA reads as TGTGCCAGCAGTTTTTCGCCCCAGGGGGACGGAGGCTACACCTTC.

This chain connects TRBV4-1 to TRBJ1-2; the D gene is possibly TRBD1 (5 bases). CDR1 and CDR2 (germline): MGHRA, YSYEKL. The CDR3 runs 15 residues. V gave up 1 base and J gave up 4 bases, with 13 bases separating them. In DNA, the CDR3 is TGCGCCAGCAGCCAAGCGACAGTCCTTCCCTATGGCTACACCTTC. Its protein is CASSQATVLPYGYTF.

This clonotype has a handful of counts. The chain combines TRBV5-4 with TRBJ2-7; D is ambiguous. V lost 0 bases to trimming and J lost 2 bases, with 12 bases between them. The CDR3 contains 15 residues. CDR1 and CDR2 (germline): SGHNT, YYREEE (reference sequence). The CDR3 region is CASSLARVGTYEQYF. The CDR3 DNA follows: TGTGCCAGCAGCTTGGCCCGCGTGGGTACCTACGAGCAGTACTTC.

This chain uses TRBV7-9 with TRBJ1-1; perhaps TRBD1 as D (5 bases). This CDR3 contains 12 residues. V was clipped by 4 bases and J by 7 bases, with 10 bases between them. The V gene's germline CDR1 is SEHNR and CDR2 FQNEAQ (reference sequence). The CDR3 nucleotides read TGTGCCAGCAGCTGGGGACTGTTTGAAGCTTTCTTT. This sequence encodes CASSWGLFEAFF.